Each of the 4 T cell receptor beta chains below was sequenced from the same sample in a study of neoadjuvant anti-PD-1 for oral cavity cancer. Profiling relied on immunoSEQ multiplex PCR, and the TCRdb table lists in-frame clones only, not all of them. The repertoire holds approximately 83,000 clones, with approximately 80% as singletons. The sequencing used PBMCs, collected before nivolumab (anti-PD-1) treatment. The receptors derive from a person aged 40-85 years with oral cavity squamous cell carcinoma.

As for this clone: The junction shows a germline mismatch at one end, possibly a read error. V usage is TRBV6-1 and J usage is TRBJ2-1; the D gene is possibly TRBD1 (5 bases). CDR3 size: 15 residues. Germline assignment: CDR1 MNHNS and CDR2 SASEGT. CDR3 DNA sequence: TGTGCCAGCCGTGAGGACCAGGGTCAATACAATGAGCAGTTCTTC. Protein sequence: CASREDQGQYNEQFF.

This clone was observed a handful of times. The genes are TRBV5-1 and TRBJ1-1; D call uncertain. This CDR3 is 14 amino acids long. Trimming took off 4 bases at V and 5 bases at J, with 15 bases between the two ends. CDR1 and CDR2 (germline): SGHRS, YFSETQ. Here the CDR3 DNA reads TGCGCCAGCAGCCTGCAGACCTCTGGGACTGAAGCTTTCTTT. Protein sequence: CASSLQTSGTEAFF.

V is TRBV30 and J is TRBJ2-1; D is unresolved. CDR1 and CDR2 from the germline V gene are GTSNPN and SVGIG (reference sequence). Between the trimmed V and J ends, which lost 3 bases and 0 bases, there was a span of 9 bases. This CDR3 comprises 14 residues. The CDR3 DNA reads TGTGCCTGGAGGACTGTCGCCTCCTACAATGAGCAGTTCTTC. Translating gives CAWRTVASYNEQFF.

The V gene is TRBV15, the J gene TRBJ2-7, with 12 bases aligning to TRBD1. Germline V CDR1 and CDR2: LNHNV, YYDKDF (reference sequence). V trimming: 5 bases; J trimming: 3 bases; junction bases outside the gene matches: 11. The CDR3 runs 17 residues. The CDR3 sequence: CATSGAGGQGAFYEQYF. For the CDR3, the DNA is TGTGCCACCAGCGGCGCAGGGGGACAGGGGGCTTTCTACGAGCAGTACTTC.